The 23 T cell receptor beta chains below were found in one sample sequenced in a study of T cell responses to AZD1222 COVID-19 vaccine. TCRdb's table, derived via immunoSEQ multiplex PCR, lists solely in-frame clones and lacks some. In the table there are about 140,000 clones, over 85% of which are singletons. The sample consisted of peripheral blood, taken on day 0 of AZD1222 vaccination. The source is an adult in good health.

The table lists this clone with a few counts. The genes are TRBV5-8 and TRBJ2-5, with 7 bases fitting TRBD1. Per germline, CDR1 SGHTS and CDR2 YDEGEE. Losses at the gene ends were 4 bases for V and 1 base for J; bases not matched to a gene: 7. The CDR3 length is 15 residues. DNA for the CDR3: TGTGCCAGCAGCCCCGGGACAGACATCCAAGAGACCCAGTACTTC. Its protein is CASSPGTDIQETQYF.

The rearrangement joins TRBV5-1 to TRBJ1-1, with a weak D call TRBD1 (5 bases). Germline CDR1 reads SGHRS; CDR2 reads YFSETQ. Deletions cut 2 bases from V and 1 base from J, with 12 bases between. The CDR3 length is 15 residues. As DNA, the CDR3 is TGCGCCAGCAGCTTCTATCTTCAGGGGAACACTGAAGCTTTCTTT. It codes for CASSFYLQGNTEAFF.

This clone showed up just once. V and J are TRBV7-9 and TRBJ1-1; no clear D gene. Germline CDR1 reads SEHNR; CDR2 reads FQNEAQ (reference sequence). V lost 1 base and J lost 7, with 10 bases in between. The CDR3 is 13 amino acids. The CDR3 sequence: CASSLVGRDEAFF. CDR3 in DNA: TGTGCCAGCAGCTTAGTAGGGCGGGATGAAGCTTTCTTT.

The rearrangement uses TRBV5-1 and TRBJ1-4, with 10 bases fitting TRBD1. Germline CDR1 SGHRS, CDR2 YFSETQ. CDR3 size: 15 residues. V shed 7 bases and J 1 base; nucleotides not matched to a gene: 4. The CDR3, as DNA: TGCGCCAGCTCCCGGGACAGGGGAACTAATGAAAAACTGTTTTTT. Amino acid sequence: CASSRDRGTNEKLFF.

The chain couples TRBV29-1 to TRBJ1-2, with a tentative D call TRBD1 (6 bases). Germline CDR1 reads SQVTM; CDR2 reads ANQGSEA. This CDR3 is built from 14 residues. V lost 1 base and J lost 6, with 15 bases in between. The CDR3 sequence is CSVEVGQGSDGYTF. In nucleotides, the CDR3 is TGCAGCGTTGAAGTTGGGCAGGGGAGTGATGGCTACACCTTC.

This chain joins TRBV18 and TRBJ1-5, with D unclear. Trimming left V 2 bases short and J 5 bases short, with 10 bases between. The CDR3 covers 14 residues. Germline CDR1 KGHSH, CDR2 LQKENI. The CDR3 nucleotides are TGTGCCAGCTCACCAAAGTTATCCTATCAGCCCCAGCATTTT. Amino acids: CASSPKLSYQPQHF.

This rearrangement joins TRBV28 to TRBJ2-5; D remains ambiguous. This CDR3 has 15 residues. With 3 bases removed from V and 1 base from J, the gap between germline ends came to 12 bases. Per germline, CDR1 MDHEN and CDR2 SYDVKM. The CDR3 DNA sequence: TGTGCCAGCAGTTTCCGGAAATTAGTCCAAGAGACCCAGTACTTC. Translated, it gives CASSFRKLVQETQYF.

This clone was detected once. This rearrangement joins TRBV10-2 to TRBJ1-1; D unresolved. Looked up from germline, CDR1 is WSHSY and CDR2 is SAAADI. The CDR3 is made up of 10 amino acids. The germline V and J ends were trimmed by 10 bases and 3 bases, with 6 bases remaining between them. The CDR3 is CATRYTEAFF. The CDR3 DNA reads TGCGCCACCCGATACACTGAAGCTTTCTTT.

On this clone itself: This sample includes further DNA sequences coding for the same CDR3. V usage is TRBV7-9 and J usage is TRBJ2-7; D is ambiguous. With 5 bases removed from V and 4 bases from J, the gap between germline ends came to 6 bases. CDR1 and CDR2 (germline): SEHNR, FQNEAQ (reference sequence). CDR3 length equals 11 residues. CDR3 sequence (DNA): TGTGCCAGCAGCCTTTCGTACGAGCAGTACTTC. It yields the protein CASSLSYEQYF.

The DNA of the CDR3 is TGTGCCAGCAGAGACAGGGAATTCACTGAAGCTTTCTTT. Translated: CASRDREFTEAFF. The chain uses TRBV6-5 and TRBJ1-1, with 7 bases fitting TRBD1. Germline loops: CDR1 MNHEY, CDR2 SVGAGI. This CDR3 is 13 amino acids long. With 6 bases clipped from V and 4 bases from J, the junction kept 5 bases outside the gene matches.

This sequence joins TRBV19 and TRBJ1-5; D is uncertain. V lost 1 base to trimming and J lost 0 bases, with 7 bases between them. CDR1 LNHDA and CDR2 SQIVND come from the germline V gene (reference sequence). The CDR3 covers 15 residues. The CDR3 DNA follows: TGTGCCAGTAGTATAGTTAGGAATAGCAATCAGCCCCAGCATTTT. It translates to CASSIVRNSNQPQHF.

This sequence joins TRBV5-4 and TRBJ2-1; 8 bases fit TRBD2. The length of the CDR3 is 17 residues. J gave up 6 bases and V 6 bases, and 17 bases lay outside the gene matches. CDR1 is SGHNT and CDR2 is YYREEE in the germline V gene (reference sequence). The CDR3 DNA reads TGTGCCAGCACCCCCGGCGCGGGAGGAATCTCCCTCAATGAGCAGTTCTTC. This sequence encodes CASTPGAGGISLNEQFF.

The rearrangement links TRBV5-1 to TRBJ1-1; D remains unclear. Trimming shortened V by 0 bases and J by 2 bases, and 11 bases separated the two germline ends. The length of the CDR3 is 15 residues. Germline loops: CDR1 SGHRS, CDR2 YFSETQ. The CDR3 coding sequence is TGCGCCAGCAGCTTGGCGGGCGGACTAAACACTGAAGCTTTCTTT. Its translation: CASSLAGGLNTEAFF.

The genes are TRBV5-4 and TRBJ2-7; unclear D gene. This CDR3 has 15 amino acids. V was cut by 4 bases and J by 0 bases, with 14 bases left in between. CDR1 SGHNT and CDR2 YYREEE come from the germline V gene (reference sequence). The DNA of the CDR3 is TGTGCCAGCAGCCCGGGCGGTCTCATCTCCTACGAGCAGTACTTC. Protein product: CASSPGGLISYEQYF.

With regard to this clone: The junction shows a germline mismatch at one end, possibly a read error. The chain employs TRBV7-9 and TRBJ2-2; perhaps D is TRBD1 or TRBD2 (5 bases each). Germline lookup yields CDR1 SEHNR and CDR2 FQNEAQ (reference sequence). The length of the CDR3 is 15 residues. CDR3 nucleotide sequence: TGTGCCAGCAGTTTAGGGGACCCTTGGACCGGGGAGCTGTTTTTT. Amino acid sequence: CASSLGDPWTGELFF. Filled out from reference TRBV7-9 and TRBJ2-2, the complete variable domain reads DTGVSQNPRHKITKRGQNVTFRCDPISEHNRLYWYRQTLGQGPEFLTYFQNEAQLEKSRLLSDRFSAERPKGSFSTLEIQRTEQGDSAMYLCASSLGDPWTGELFFGEGSRLTVL.

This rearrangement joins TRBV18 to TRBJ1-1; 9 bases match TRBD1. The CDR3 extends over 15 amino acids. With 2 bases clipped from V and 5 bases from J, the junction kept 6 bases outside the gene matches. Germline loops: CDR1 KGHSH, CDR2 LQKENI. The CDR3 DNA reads TGTGCCAGCTCACCATTCTCGGACAGGGGAACTGAAGCTTTCTTT. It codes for CASSPFSDRGTEAFF. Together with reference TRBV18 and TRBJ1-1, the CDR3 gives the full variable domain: NAGVMQNPRHLVRRRGQEARLRCSPMKGHSHVYWYRQLPEEGLKFMVYLQKENIIDESGMPKERFSAEFPKEGPSILRIQQVVRGDSAAYFCASSPFSDRGTEAFFGQGTRLTVV.

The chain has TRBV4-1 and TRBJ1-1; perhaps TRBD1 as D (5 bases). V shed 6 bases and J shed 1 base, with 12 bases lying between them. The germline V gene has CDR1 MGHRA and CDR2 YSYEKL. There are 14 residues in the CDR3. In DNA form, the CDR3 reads TGCGCCAGCAGGAGTCAGACAGCGAACACTGAAGCTTTCTTT. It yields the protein CASRSQTANTEAFF.

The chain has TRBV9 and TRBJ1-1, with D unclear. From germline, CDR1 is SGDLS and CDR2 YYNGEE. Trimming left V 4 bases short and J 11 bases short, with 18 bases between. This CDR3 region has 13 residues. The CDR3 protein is CASSFQPGEVAFF. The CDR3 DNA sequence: TGTGCCAGCAGCTTCCAGCCGGGAGAAGTGGCTTTCTTT.

As DNA, the CDR3 is TGTGCCAGCAGTGAACATGGATACACTGAAGCTTTCTTT. Its protein is CASSEHGYTEAFF. The chain is built from TRBV6-1 and TRBJ1-1; D not resolved. CDR1 and CDR2 from the germline V gene are MNHNS and SASEGT. The CDR3 contains 13 residues. V was cut by 2 bases and J by 3 bases, with 7 bases left in between.

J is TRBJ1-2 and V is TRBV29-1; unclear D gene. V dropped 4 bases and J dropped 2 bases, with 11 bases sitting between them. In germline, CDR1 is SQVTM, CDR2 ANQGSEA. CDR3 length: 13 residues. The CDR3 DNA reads TGCAGCGTTGGGGTCAGTTCAAACTATGGCTACACCTTC. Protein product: CSVGVSSNYGYTF.

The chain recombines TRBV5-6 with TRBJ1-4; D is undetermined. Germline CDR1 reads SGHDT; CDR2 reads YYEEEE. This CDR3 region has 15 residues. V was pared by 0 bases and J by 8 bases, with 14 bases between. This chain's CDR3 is CASSLEGQAGEKLFF. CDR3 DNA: TGTGCCAGCAGCTTGGAAGGTCAGGCGGGGGAAAAACTGTTTTTT.

In nucleotides, the CDR3 is TGTGCCATCAAAGGGGAGTTAGCTAATGAAAAACTGTTTTTT. It codes for CAIKGELANEKLFF. The J gene is TRBJ1-4, the V gene TRBV10-3; D might be TRBD1 (5 bases). The CDR3 length is 14 residues. Trimming removed 7 bases from V and 3 bases from J, with 12 bases in between. Germline values: CDR1 ENHRY, CDR2 SYGVKD.

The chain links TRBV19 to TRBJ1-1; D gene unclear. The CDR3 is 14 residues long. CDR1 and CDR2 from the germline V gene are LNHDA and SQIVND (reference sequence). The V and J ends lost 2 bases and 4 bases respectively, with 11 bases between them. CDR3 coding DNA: TGTGCCAGTAGTATAAGCCTATGGGGCACTGAAGCTTTCTTT. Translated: CASSISLWGTEAFF.